The 17 T cell receptor beta chains below come from one sample, sequenced in a study of cytomegalovirus exposure and HLA in healthy donors. Both 60 Vbeta primers and 13 Jbeta primers went into the PCR. Sequenced by immunoSEQ multiplex PCR; TCRdb stores in-frame clones only, minus some. This table holds some 150,000 clones, 75% to 80% found once. The sequencing sample was made of PBMCs. Source of these receptors: a male donor in good health and CMV-seronegative.

The chain employs TRBV27 and TRBJ2-1; TRBD1 aligns across 9 bases. The CDR3 spans 13 residues. Losses at the gene ends were 6 bases for V and 6 bases for J; bases not matched to a gene: 3. CDR1 and CDR2 (germline): MNHEY, SMNVEV (reference sequence). Written as DNA, the CDR3 is TGTGCCAGCAGCATGGACAGGGGCAATGAGCAGTTCTTC. It translates to CASSMDRGNEQFF.

V usage is TRBV4-3 and J usage is TRBJ2-3; 13 bases are shared with TRBD2. Germline V gene sequence: CDR1 LGHNA, CDR2 YSLEER. With V trimmed by 0 bases and J by 5 bases, 5 bases remained unmatched. CDR3 length: 17 residues. The CDR3 DNA reads TGCGCCAGCAGCCAAGATAGGACTAGCGGGGGTAAAGATACGCAGTATTTT. As protein: CASSQDRTSGGKDTQYF.

The genes are TRBV7-9 and TRBJ2-2; 7 nucleotides line up with TRBD2. V dropped 4 bases and J dropped 1; count of bases not matched to a gene: 6. The CDR3 contains 16 residues. Looked up from germline, CDR1 is SEHNR and CDR2 is FQNEAQ (reference sequence). CDR3 amino acids: CASSWDYSRNTGELFF. In DNA form, the CDR3 reads TGTGCCAGCAGCTGGGACTACTCCCGGAACACCGGGGAGCTGTTTTTT.

The chain employs TRBV7-2 and TRBJ1-1; TRBD1 is a possible D gene (5 bases). This CDR3 has 13 amino acids. V was pared by 5 bases and J by 0 bases, with 7 bases between. Germline lookup yields CDR1 SGHTA and CDR2 FQGNSA. The CDR3 sequence: CASSGTVNTEAFF. CDR3 bases: TGTGCCAGCAGCGGGACTGTGAACACTGAAGCTTTCTTT. The full variable domain, completed using reference TRBV7-2 and TRBJ1-1, is GAGVSQSPSNKVTEKGKDVELRCDPISGHTALYWYRQSLGQGLEFLIYFQGNSAPDKSGLPSDRFSAERTGGSVSTLTIQRTQQEDSAVYLCASSGTVNTEAFFGQGTRLTVV.

The chain combines TRBV7-6 with TRBJ2-1, with 13 bases identical to TRBD2. Losses at the gene ends were 5 bases for V and 0 bases for J; bases not matched to a gene: 16. Germline assignment: CDR1 SGHVS and CDR2 FNYEAQ. There are 21 residues in the CDR3. The CDR3 spells CASSAGLAGHSTLSSYNEQFF. The CDR3 DNA reads TGTGCCAGCAGCGCGGGACTAGCGGGACATTCGACCTTAAGCTCCTACAATGAGCAGTTCTTC.

This clone appeared a single time. The chain uses TRBV7-2 and TRBJ2-7; TRBD2 is a possible D gene (7 bases). Deletions cut 5 bases from V and 2 bases from J, with 13 bases between. The CDR3 is 14 residues long. The germline gives CDR1 SGHTA, CDR2 FQGNSA. CDR3 residues: CASSPPGGTYEQYF. CDR3 coding DNA: TGTGCCAGCAGCCCCCCGGGGGGCACCTACGAGCAGTACTTC.

The table lists this clone with a count of one. This chain links TRBV7-9 with TRBJ1-4; D is uncertain. The CDR3 is 16 amino acids. CDR1 and CDR2 from the germline V gene are SEHNR and FQNEAQ (reference sequence). The V gene lost 2 bases and the J gene lost 1 base, with 11 bases spanning the gap. The CDR3 loop reads CASSLLESLTNEKLFF. CDR3 DNA: TGTGCCAGCAGCTTACTTGAGTCACTAACTAATGAAAAACTGTTTTTT.

J is TRBJ2-2 and V is TRBV9; the D is unclear. Trimming took off 0 bases at V and 1 base at J, with 4 bases between the two ends. Per the germline V gene, CDR1 is SGDLS and CDR2 is YYNGEE. The CDR3 covers 14 residues. The CDR3 spells CASSVVQNTGELFF. The CDR3 DNA is TGTGCCAGCAGCGTAGTACAGAACACCGGGGAGCTGTTTTTT. The variable domain in full, completed from reference TRBV9 and TRBJ2-2, reads DSGVTQTPKHLITATGQRVTLRCSPRSGDLSVYWYQQSLDQGLQFLIQYYNGEERAKGNILERFSAQQFPDLHSELNLSSLELGDSALYFCASSVVQNTGELFFGEGSRLTVL.

V and J are TRBV7-2 and TRBJ2-3, with a weak D call TRBD2 (6 bases). CDR1 is SGHTA and CDR2 is FQGNSA in the germline V gene. V was trimmed by 2 bases and J by 1 base, leaving 10 bases between them. This CDR3 contains 15 residues. The CDR3 reads CASSLLATGTDTQYF. For the CDR3, the DNA is TGTGCCAGCAGCTTACTAGCGACGGGCACAGATACGCAGTATTTT.

V usage is TRBV7-2 and J usage is TRBJ2-1; no firm D call. Trimming took off 1 base at V and 9 bases at J, with 10 bases between the two ends. This CDR3 has 13 amino acids. The V gene's germline CDR1 is SGHTA and CDR2 FQGNSA. CDR3 coding DNA: TGTGCCAGCAGCTTAGTCAGTCAGATTGAGCAGTTCTTC. This translates into CASSLVSQIEQFF.

This clone was observed once. The rearrangement joins TRBV9 to TRBJ2-2; D is unclear. CDR1 is SGDLS, CDR2 YYNGEE, per germline. This CDR3 contains 12 residues. Trimming removed 0 bases from V and 7 bases from J, with 4 bases in between. In DNA, the CDR3 is TGTGCCAGCAGCGTAGCCAGCGGGGAGCTGTTTTTT. The encoded protein is CASSVASGELFF.

This chain connects TRBV10-3 to TRBJ1-6; D is unresolved. The germline V and J ends were trimmed by 2 bases and 2 bases, with 7 bases remaining between them. This CDR3 spans 15 amino acids. Germline V gene sequence: CDR1 ENHRY, CDR2 SYGVKD. The CDR3 region has the DNA TGTGCCATCAGTGAGCTGCAGGCCTATAATTCACCCCTCCACTTT. It yields the protein CAISELQAYNSPLHF.

The chain links TRBV7-9 to TRBJ1-2; D uncertain. Germline-derived CDR1 and CDR2 are SEHNR and FQNEAQ (reference sequence). The CDR3 totals 16 residues. V was clipped by 3 bases and J by 1 base, with 15 bases between them. CDR3 amino acids: CASSLSPGVFNYGYTF. CDR3 nucleotide sequence: TGTGCCAGCAGCTTGTCCCCGGGAGTTTTTAACTATGGCTACACCTTC.

The rearrangement links TRBV7-9 to TRBJ2-1; weak D call: TRBD2 (6 bases). Trimming removed 6 bases from V and 6 bases from J, with 21 bases in between. This CDR3 is built from 16 residues. The V gene's germline CDR1 is SEHNR and CDR2 FQNEAQ (reference sequence). The CDR3 is CASSSGGDVPSNEQFF. CDR3 DNA: TGTGCCAGCAGTTCCGGAGGGGATGTTCCGTCCAATGAGCAGTTCTTC.

This clone was recorded a few times. The rearrangement joins TRBV15 to TRBJ1-1; D is undetermined. The germline V gene has CDR1 LNHNV and CDR2 YYDKDF (reference sequence). Trimming left V 0 bases short and J 7 bases short, with 18 bases between. The CDR3 runs to 16 residues. The CDR3 region is CATSRDVPGRFGEAFF. CDR3 nucleotide sequence: TGTGCCACCAGCAGAGACGTCCCAGGTAGGTTCGGTGAAGCTTTCTTT.

A few counts support this clone. This chain uses TRBV4-2 with TRBJ2-7, with a weak D call TRBD1 (6 bases). Trimming left V 4 bases short and J 3 bases short, with 13 bases between. The CDR3 is 14 residues long. Germline loops: CDR1 LGHNA, CDR2 YNFKEQ. CDR3 bases: TGTGCCAGCAGCCGAGCAGAACAGGGCTACGAGCAGTACTTC. Protein sequence: CASSRAEQGYEQYF.

The chain uses TRBV18 and TRBJ2-5; TRBD1 might be the D (5 bases). Trimming took off 3 bases at V and 4 bases at J, with 9 bases between the two ends. The germline V gene has CDR1 KGHSH and CDR2 LQKENI. The CDR3 contains 13 residues. The CDR3 region is CASSPGPGETQYF. DNA for the CDR3: TGTGCCAGCTCACCGGGGCCTGGAGAGACCCAGTACTTC.